Following are 25 T cell receptor beta chains from one sample sequenced in a study of blood T cells in healthy people across ages. A J-beta primer mix and a sample-barcoded 5' primer were used in a second PCR of roughly 6 to 12 cycles. Each CDR3 protein is one row after TCRdb ran MiXCR on the 5' RACE reads. This table holds around 790,000 distinct CDR3 sequences, under 55% found once. Material: blood. The receptors originated from a man in his sixties in good health.

This clonotype was detected ten times or more. V usage is TRBV10-3 and J usage is TRBJ1-1; unclear D gene. V was trimmed by 2 bases and J by 6 bases, leaving 4 bases between them. The CDR3 length is 11 residues. Germline CDR1 ENHRY, CDR2 SYGVKD. In nucleotides, the CDR3 is TGTGCCATCAGTGAGAGGGCTGAAGCTTTCTTT. As protein: CAISERAEAFF.

This clonotype has a count of ten or more. This chain connects TRBV5-1 to TRBJ2-5; the match to TRBD2 covers 10 bases. Germline CDR1 SGHRS, CDR2 YFSETQ. The length of the CDR3 is 15 residues. The J segment lost 2 bases and the V segment lost 5 bases, leaving 6 bases of the junction unmatched. CDR3 DNA sequence: TGCGCCAGCAGGACAGCGGGGGGGCGGCAAGAGACCCAGTACTTC. Translating gives CASRTAGGRQETQYF.

This clonotype was counted between two and nine times. V gene TRBV20-1 combines with J gene TRBJ2-4; the match to TRBD2 covers 7 bases. CDR3 length: 14 amino acids. The junction had 9 bases not matched to a gene; V was cut back by 0 bases and J by 10 bases. The V gene's germline CDR1 is DFQATT and CDR2 SNEGSKA (reference sequence). CDR3: CSARDQGGGGIQYF. The CDR3 DNA reads as TGCAGTGCTAGAGATCAGGGCGGGGGAGGGATTCAGTACTTC.

This chain uses TRBV10-2 with TRBJ2-1; D gene ambiguous. Between the trimmed V and J ends, which lost 3 bases and 0 bases, there was a span of 9 bases. This CDR3 contains 15 residues. Per the germline V gene, CDR1 is WSHSY and CDR2 is SAAADI. The CDR3 sequence is CASSDLQSSYNEQFF. For the CDR3, the DNA is TGCGCCAGCAGTGATCTGCAGAGCTCCTACAATGAGCAGTTCTTC.

The J gene is TRBJ2-4, the V gene TRBV28, with a possible D match to TRBD2 (6 bases). The tail of the sequence fits TRBJ2-7 better, so the J call may be wrong. The CDR3 runs 13 residues. Germline CDR1 is MDHEN and CDR2 is SYDVKM. CDR3 loop: CASSGGLQYEQYF. As DNA, the CDR3 is TGTGCCAGCAGTGGGGGACTGCAATACGAGCAGTACTTC.

The rearrangement joins TRBV7-2 to TRBJ1-4; maybe TRBD1 (5 bases). The CDR3 totals 15 residues. Germline V gene lookup returns CDR1 SGHTA and CDR2 FQGNSA. The V end lost 5 bases, the J end lost 8 bases, and 18 bases lay between the germline ends. CDR3 amino acids: CASSLGPGEDEKLFF. CDR3 in DNA: TGTGCCAGCAGCCTTGGACCGGGGGAAGACGAAAAACTGTTTTTT. Based on the CDR3 plus reference TRBV7-2 and TRBJ1-4, the full variable domain is GAGVSQSPSNKVTEKGKDVELRCDPISGHTALYWYRQSLGQGLEFLIYFQGNSAPDKSGLPSDRFSAERTGGSVSTLTIQRTQQEDSAVYLCASSLGPGEDEKLFFGSGTQLSVL.

J is TRBJ2-1 and V is TRBV7-9; 7 bases agree with TRBD2. The end of the DNA is better explained by TRBJ2-7, so the J call may be wrong. Germline V gene lookup returns CDR1 SEHNR and CDR2 FQNEAQ (reference sequence). The CDR3 runs to 16 residues. CDR3 sequence (DNA): TGTGCCAGCAGCCCTAGACTAGCAAGCTCCTACAATGAGCAGTACTTC. Residues: CASSPRLASSYNEQYF.

The count of this clonotype is one. The chain uses TRBV2 and TRBJ1-6, with D hard to call. This CDR3 region has 16 residues. The V gene lost 5 bases and the J gene lost 2 bases, with 13 bases spanning the gap. Germline loops: CDR1 SNHLY, CDR2 FYNNEI. The CDR3 region is CASSPIAAAYNSPLHF. For the CDR3, the DNA is TGTGCCAGCAGTCCTATTGCAGCAGCCTATAATTCACCCCTCCACTTT.

V and J are TRBV4-1 and TRBJ2-5; the D call may be TRBD1 or TRBD2 (5 bases each). V was trimmed by 5 bases and J by 11 bases, leaving 24 bases between them. The CDR3 has 15 residues. CDR1 is MGHRA, CDR2 YSYEKL, per germline. CDR3 sequence: CASSLLGVTNNEQYF. CDR3 DNA sequence: TGCGCCAGCAGCTTACTGGGGGTTACCAACAATGAGCAGTACTTC.

The J gene is TRBJ2-4, the V gene TRBV6-1; a weak D match, TRBD1 (5 bases). Trimming removed 10 bases at V and 15 bases at J, with 28 bases between. The CDR3 extends over 14 amino acids. Germline CDR1 and CDR2: MNHNS and SASEGT. The CDR3 nucleotides read TGTGCCACCAAGACAGCACCTAAGGCCTACGAGCGGTACTTC. It is translated as CATKTAPKAYERYF.

This clonotype was seen more than once but under ten times. This chain uses TRBV24-1 with TRBJ2-7, with TRBD1 as a possible D gene (5 bases). The end of the DNA fits TRBJ2-5 better, so the J call may be wrong. The CDR3 is 17 residues long. Germline V gene sequence: CDR1 KGHDR, CDR2 SFDVKD. The CDR3 nucleotides are TGTGCCACCAGTGATCAAGGCACAGGAGAATCTCGGGAGACCCAGTACTTC. Amino acids: CATSDQGTGESRETQYF.

V is TRBV20-1 and J is TRBJ2-5, with a weak D call TRBD2 (6 bases). Germline CDR1 is DFQATT and CDR2 is SNEGSKA (reference sequence). This CDR3 region has 11 residues. Deletions cut 8 bases from V and 9 bases from J, with 16 bases between. CDR3 in DNA: TGCAGTACTCAACCGGGGGAGGCCCAGTACTTC. Translation: CSTQPGEAQYF.

V usage is TRBV4-1 and J usage is TRBJ2-7; no clear D gene. Trimming stripped 3 bases from V and 3 bases from J, with 18 bases between. The CDR3 has 16 amino acids. Per germline, CDR1 MGHRA and CDR2 YSYEKL. CDR3 in DNA: TGCGCCAGCAGCCAGATCGCAGATTTGACAATCTACGAGCAGTACTTC. As protein: CASSQIADLTIYEQYF.

The CDR3 here is CASSFTRLETQYF. The DNA for the CDR3 is TGTGCCAGCAGCTTTACTAGACTAGAGACCCAGTACTTC. V is TRBV7-2 and J is TRBJ2-5; tentative D call: TRBD2 (5 bases). The CDR3 is 13 residues long. Germline-derived CDR1 and CDR2 are SGHTA and FQGNSA. Trimming removed 3 bases at V and 4 bases at J, with 9 bases between.

The chain joins TRBV21-1 to TRBJ2-5; TRBD1, the table's D call, lacks a check against the DNA. TRBV21-1 is marked as a pseudogene. This CDR3 spans 16 amino acids. In DNA form, the CDR3 reads TGTGCCAGCAGCTCTCCCTCGACAGTTTACCAAGAGACCCAGTACTTC. Translating gives CASSSPSTVYQETQYF.

This clonotype was counted between two and nine times. This chain links TRBV6-4 with TRBJ1-2; 7 nucleotides agree with TRBD1. CDR1 is MRHNA, CDR2 SNTAGT, per germline. The CDR3 is 14 amino acids. V lost 6 bases, J lost 4 bases, and 8 bases stayed unmatched. The CDR3 here is CASRATGTAYGYTF. CDR3 sequence (DNA): TGTGCCAGCAGGGCTACAGGGACAGCCTATGGCTACACCTTC.

This clonotype has ten or more counts. The CDR3 DNA reads TGTGCCAGCAGGATGGCAGGGGCCAATGAGCAGTTCTTC. Amino acids: CASRMAGANEQFF. The rearrangement joins TRBV7-9 to TRBJ2-1, with D perhaps matching TRBD1 (6 bases). CDR1 and CDR2 from the germline V gene are SEHNR and FQNEAQ (reference sequence). The CDR3 is made up of 13 amino acids. Trimming cost V 6 bases and J 6 bases, with 12 bases left between them.

The table lists this clonotype with a few counts. V usage is TRBV5-1 and J usage is TRBJ1-5, with D unclear. In germline, CDR1 is SGHRS, CDR2 YFSETQ. Trimming removed 0 bases at V and 3 bases at J, with 4 bases between. The CDR3 has 13 amino acids. The CDR3 here is CASSLDPNQPQHF. The CDR3, as DNA: TGCGCCAGCAGCTTGGACCCCAATCAGCCCCAGCATTTT.

This CDR3 reads CASSQGRGSMNTEAFF. The CDR3 nucleotides are TGCGCCAGCAGCCAAGGTAGAGGGTCTATGAACACTGAAGCTTTCTTT. The gene calls are TRBV4-1 and TRBJ1-1; the D is unclear. Germline CDR1 reads MGHRA; CDR2 reads YSYEKL. Trimming removed 1 base from V and 0 bases from J, with 12 bases in between. CDR3 length: 16 residues.

The chain is built from TRBV19 and TRBJ1-5, with a possible D match to TRBD1 (5 bases). Looked up from germline, CDR1 is LNHDA and CDR2 is SQIVND (reference sequence). Deletions cut 6 bases from V and 0 bases from J, with 12 bases between. The CDR3 sequence is 15 residues long. Written as DNA, the CDR3 is TGTGCCAGTAGAAAGGGACTTAATAGCAATCAGCCCCAGCATTTT. Translated: CASRKGLNSNQPQHF.

The J gene is TRBJ2-1, the V gene TRBV9; 11 nucleotides align to TRBD1. Germline CDR1 and CDR2: SGDLS and YYNGEE. Losses at the gene ends were 0 bases for V and 7 bases for J; bases not matched to a gene: 6. The CDR3 sequence is 16 residues long. CDR3 sequence reads: CASSVGTGGGLNEQFF. The CDR3 coding sequence is TGTGCCAGCAGCGTAGGGACAGGGGGCGGGTTGAATGAGCAGTTCTTC.

The table lists this clonotype with a few counts. The chain joins TRBV6-2 or TRBV6-3 to TRBJ2-5, with D perhaps being TRBD1 or TRBD2 (5 bases each). The DNA end is a closer match to TRBJ2-7, so the J assignment may be wrong. The length of the CDR3 is 15 residues. The germline CDR1 and CDR2 sequences are MNHEY and SVGEGT. The CDR3 sequence: CASSPGTFFGYEQYF. The CDR3 coding sequence is TGTGCCAGCAGTCCCGGGACCTTCTTCGGGTACGAGCAGTACTTC.

This clonotype has ten or more counts. This chain joins TRBV20-1 and TRBJ2-5; weak D call: TRBD1 (6 bases). Trimming shortened V by 4 bases and J by 5 bases, and 14 bases separated the two germline ends. The length of the CDR3 is 13 residues. Germline lookup yields CDR1 DFQATT and CDR2 SNEGSKA (reference sequence). CDR3 DNA sequence: TGCAGTGCTAAACAGGGCGGCGTGGAGACCCAGTACTTC. Translation gives CSAKQGGVETQYF.

This clonotype was observed a few times. The rearrangement joins TRBV5-8 to TRBJ2-5; D is possibly TRBD1 (7 bases). Germline loops: CDR1 SGHTS, CDR2 YDEGEE. This CDR3 region has 16 residues. V lost 2 bases to trimming and J lost 3 bases, with 17 bases between them. The CDR3 protein is CASSFLQGGFEETQYF. Written as DNA, the CDR3 is TGTGCCAGCAGCTTTTTGCAGGGGGGTTTTGAAGAGACCCAGTACTTC.

The sample holds many counts of this clonotype. The chain carries TRBV7-2 and TRBJ2-1; 8 bases map to TRBD2. Germline trimming cut 1 base from V and 6 bases from J; bases unmatched to any gene: 8. CDR3 length: 16 amino acids. Germline CDR1 SGHTA, CDR2 FQGNSA. The CDR3 sequence is CASSLGVGAGANEQFF. The CDR3 DNA sequence: TGTGCCAGCAGCTTAGGAGTAGGAGCGGGGGCCAATGAGCAGTTCTTC. The entire variable domain, with the rest obtained from reference TRBV7-2 and TRBJ2-1, is as follows: GAGVSQSPSNKVTEKGKDVELRCDPISGHTALYWYRQSLGQGLEFLIYFQGNSAPDKSGLPSDRFSAERTGGSVSTLTIQRTQQEDSAVYLCASSLGVGAGANEQFFGPGTRLTVL.